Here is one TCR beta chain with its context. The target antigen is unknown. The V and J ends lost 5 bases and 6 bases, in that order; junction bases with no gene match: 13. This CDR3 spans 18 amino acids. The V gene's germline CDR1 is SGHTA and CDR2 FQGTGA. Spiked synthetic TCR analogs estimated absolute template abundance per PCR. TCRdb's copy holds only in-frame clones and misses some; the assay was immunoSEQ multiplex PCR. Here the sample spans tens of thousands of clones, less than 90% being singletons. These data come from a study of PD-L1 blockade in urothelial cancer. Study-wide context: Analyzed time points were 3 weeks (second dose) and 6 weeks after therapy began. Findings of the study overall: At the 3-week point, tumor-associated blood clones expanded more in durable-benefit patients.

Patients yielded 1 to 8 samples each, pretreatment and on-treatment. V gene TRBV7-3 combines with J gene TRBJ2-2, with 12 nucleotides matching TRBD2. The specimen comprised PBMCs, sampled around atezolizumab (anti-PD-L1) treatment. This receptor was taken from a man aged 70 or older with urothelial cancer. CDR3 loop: CASSLRTLTSGSPGELFF. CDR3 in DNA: TGTGCCAGCAGCCTCCGGACCTTGACTAGCGGGAGCCCCGGGGAGCTGTTTTTT.